These T cell receptor beta chains were read from a single sample in a study of blood T cell repertoires in COVID-19. Using immunoSEQ multiplex PCR, the repertoire was profiled, and TCRdb retains in-frame clones only, with some absent. Found here are over 150,000 clones, over 75% of them singletons; the top ten hold approximately 6.5%. What was sequenced was PBMCs or T cells enriched from blood (not recorded which). All receptors derive from a woman aged 50 to 60 who had recovered from COVID-19. Both conserved end residues are part of each CDR3. A D gene is named only where the DNA matches it firmly. Not all rows give a size; the values are once, few, many and, for expanded clones, a class.

D,J,V,size,DNA,CDR3
NA,TRBJ2-1,TRBV24-1,few,TGTGCCACCAGTGAATGGAGGGGGGGCTACAATGAGCAGTTCTTC,CATSEWRGGYNEQFF
TRBD2,TRBJ2-3,TRBV29-1,NA,TGCAGCGTTGGGGCCGCAGCGGGAGAGGCCACAGATACGCAGTATTTT,CSVGAAAGEATDTQYF
NA,TRBJ2-1,TRBV4-2,few,TGTGCCAGCAGCCAAAGACTAGAAGGTGCCATCCGTGAGCAGTTCTTC,CASSQRLEGAIREQFF
NA,TRBJ2-5,TRBV4-2,NA,TGTGCCAGCAGCCCCCAGGGAGGGACCCAGTACTTC,CASSPQGGTQYF
NA,TRBJ2-5,TRBV5-1,NA,TGCGCCAGCAGCTTGGCACAGGGTTTCGGAGAGACCCAGTACTTC,CASSLAQGFGETQYF
TRBD1,TRBJ1-4,TRBV12-5,NA,TGTGCTAGTGGCCGGACAGGGAGGAAGACGAAGAATGAAAAACTGTTTTTT,CASGRTGRKTKNEKLFF
NA,TRBJ2-7,TRBV28,NA,TGTGCCAGCAGTTTTGGCTTGGAGGGGGGGGTAGCCCACTACGAGCAGTACTTC,CASSFGLEGGVAHYEQYF
TRBD1,TRBJ1-2,TRBV25-1,NA,TGTGCCAGCAGTGAATTAGGGACAGACCAATCTAACTATGGCTACACCTTC,CASSELGTDQSNYGYTF
NA,TRBJ1-1,TRBV19,NA,TGTGCCAGTAGTATAGTTCCGGGGGACACTGAAGCTTTCTTT,CASSIVPGDTEAFF
NA,TRBJ1-1,TRBV11-2,once,TGTGCCAGCAGCCCGGGGCCGGGGAGGACTGAAGCTTTCTTT,CASSPGPGRTEAFF
TRBD1,TRBJ1-3,TRBV6-6,once,TGTGCCAGCAACCACGGGACAGGGGCCGGAAACACCATATATTTT,CASNHGTGAGNTIYF
NA,TRBJ1-1,TRBV11-3,once,TGTGCCAGCAGCTTAGGAACCTTCACGGACACTGAAGCTTTCTTT,CASSLGTFTDTEAFF
NA,TRBJ1-5,TRBV28,NA,TGTGCCAGCAGTCCTAGGGGGAGATACAATCAGCCCCAGCATTTT,CASSPRGRYNQPQHF
TRBD2,TRBJ2-1,TRBV2,NA,TGTGCCAGCAGTGTGTTTAGCGGGATGGCTAACAATGAGCAGTTCTTC,CASSVFSGMANNEQFF
TRBD2,TRBJ2-2,TRBV5-3,NA,TGTGCCAGAAGCTTGTGCGGGAGATCAGCCTTAGGCACCGGGGAGCTGTTTTTT,CARSLCGRSALGTGELFF
NA,TRBJ1-4,TRBV10-1,NA,TGCGCCAGCAGTGGAGAGGATAATGAAAAACTGTTTTTT,CASSGEDNEKLFF
NA,TRBJ2-3,TRBV7-8,NA,TGTGCCAGCAGTAGAGATACGCAGTATTTT,CASSRDTQYF
NA,TRBJ2-6,TRBV7-3,NA,TGTGCCAGCAGCCGTCAAACTAGTTCTGGGGCCAACGTCCTGACTTTC,CASSRQTSSGANVLTF
TRBD2,TRBJ2-5,TRBV20-1,NA,TGCAGTCTAGCGGGTGGGGAGACCCAGTACTTC,CSLAGGETQYF
TRBD2,TRBJ2-1,TRBV24-1,NA,TGTGCCACCACCAGAGCGGGAGGAGACAATGAGCAGTTCTTC,CATTRAGGDNEQFF
NA,TRBJ1-1,TRBV20-1,NA,TGCAGTGCTAGAGGACAGAGGCAAGCTTTCTTT,CSARGQRQAFF
NA,TRBJ2-7,TRBV5-6,NA,TGTGCCAGCAGCTCTGGGCTCTTCGAGCAGTACTTC,CASSSGLFEQYF